Detailed here is one TCR beta chain. The antigen remains undetermined. The source of the sample is a study of T cell responses to AZD1222 COVID-19 vaccine. Measured with immunoSEQ multiplex PCR; TCRdb has only the in-frame clones, and not every one. The sample records 100,000 to 140,000 clones, 75% to 95% being singletons. Germline CDR1 KGHDR, CDR2 SFDVKD. The CDR3 is made up of 12 amino acids. Trimming cost V 4 bases and J 5 bases, with 7 bases left between them. Study results and limitations: Along spike, vaccine-associated CD4 TCRs were found throughout, with dominance at 160-218 and 743-854. Compared with day 0, the breadth and depth of the Spike-specific TCR repertoire rose significantly after two doses of AZD1222. Repertoires were obtained solely post-peak T cell response. Most donors were white British, females outnumbered males, and clonal diversity was possibly underestimated.

The sequence was obtained from an adult who received the AZD1222 COVID-19 vaccine. Specimen: peripheral blood, collected 28 days after the second AZD1222 dose. The rearrangement links TRBV24-1 to TRBJ2-5; D ambiguous. CDR3 nucleotide sequence: TGTGCCACCAGTGACCTCCAGGAGACCCAGTACTTC. It specifies CATSDLQETQYF.